The 8 T cell receptor beta chains reported below all come from one sample, sequenced in a study of OX40 agonist ivuxolimab in advanced cancers. Here immunoSEQ multiplex PCR was the method, and the copy in TCRdb shows in-frame clones only, minus some. The sample contains tens of thousands of clones, over 80% of which appear only once. This specimen was CD4+ or CD8+ T cells sorted from blood, taken in a trial of the OX40 agonist ivuxolimab. Receptor source: an adult with an advanced solid tumor such as melanoma, head and neck, liver or kidney cancer.

The chain links TRBV30 to TRBJ2-3, with TRBD1 as a possible D gene (6 bases). This CDR3 has 13 residues. V dropped 2 bases and J dropped 6 bases, with 12 bases sitting between them. CDR1 and CDR2 (germline): GTSNPN, SVGIG (reference sequence). The CDR3 nucleotides are TGTGCCTGGAGTAGGGGGAAGGCCGATACGCAGTATTTT. Translated: CAWSRGKADTQYF.

The chain couples TRBV29-1 to TRBJ2-7; TRBD2 agrees at 7 bases. Germline V CDR1 and CDR2: SQVTM, ANQGSEA. Trimming cost V 6 bases and J 0 bases; bases outside gene matches: 8. The CDR3 totals 14 residues. The CDR3 DNA reads TGCAGCGTCGCAAGGACTAGTAACTCCTACGAGCAGTACTTC. Protein product: CSVARTSNSYEQYF.

V and J are TRBV9 and TRBJ1-1; a weak D match, TRBD1 (5 bases). Trimming shortened V by 4 bases and J by 0 bases, and 10 bases separated the two germline ends. Germline CDR1 is SGDLS and CDR2 is YYNGEE. The CDR3 is 14 amino acids. The CDR3 loop reads CASSPQTVNTEAFF. CDR3 nucleotides: TGTGCCAGCAGCCCCCAGACAGTGAACACTGAAGCTTTCTTT.

This chain connects TRBV4-1 to TRBJ1-6, with D possibly TRBD1 on 5 matching bases. CDR1 is MGHRA and CDR2 is YSYEKL in the germline V gene. CDR3 length equals 16 residues. V was clipped by 1 base and J by 3 bases, with 10 bases between them. The CDR3 loop is CASSQVEGYYNSPLHF. The CDR3 DNA follows: TGCGCCAGCAGCCAAGTAGAGGGGTACTATAATTCACCCCTCCACTTT.

The chain recombines TRBV15 with TRBJ2-3; 8 bases map to TRBD2. V lost 5 bases and J lost 6; bases outside the gene matches: 10. Germline V gene lookup returns CDR1 LNHNV and CDR2 YYDKDF (reference sequence). The CDR3 is 15 amino acids. In DNA, the CDR3 is TGTGCCACCAGCGTTAGCGGGGAAGCTGGGGATACGCAGTATTTT. This translates into CATSVSGEAGDTQYF.

The genes are TRBV6-6 and TRBJ2-1, with D tentatively TRBD2 (6 bases). From germline, CDR1 is MNHNY and CDR2 SVGAGI (reference sequence). The CDR3 is made up of 14 amino acids. V dropped 2 bases and J dropped 4 bases, with 9 bases sitting between them. CDR3 DNA sequence: TGTGCCAGCAGTTACCGGCTAGCGTACAATGAGCAGTTCTTC. The encoded protein is CASSYRLAYNEQFF.

The chain is built from TRBV9 and TRBJ2-3, with a weak D call TRBD1 (6 bases). The CDR3 totals 12 residues. Germline values: CDR1 SGDLS, CDR2 YYNGEE. DNA of the CDR3: TGTTGGGAGAGGGGGATCACAGATACGCAGTATTTT. This codes for CWERGITDTQYF.

The chain has TRBV18 and TRBJ2-7; the D is unclear. The germline V gene encodes CDR1 KGHSH and CDR2 LQKENI. This CDR3 is 12 amino acids long. The V gene lost 0 bases and the J gene lost 0 bases, with 0 bases spanning the gap. Here the CDR3 DNA reads TGTGCCAGCTCACCACCCTCCTACGAGCAGTACTTC. Protein: CASSPPSYEQYF.